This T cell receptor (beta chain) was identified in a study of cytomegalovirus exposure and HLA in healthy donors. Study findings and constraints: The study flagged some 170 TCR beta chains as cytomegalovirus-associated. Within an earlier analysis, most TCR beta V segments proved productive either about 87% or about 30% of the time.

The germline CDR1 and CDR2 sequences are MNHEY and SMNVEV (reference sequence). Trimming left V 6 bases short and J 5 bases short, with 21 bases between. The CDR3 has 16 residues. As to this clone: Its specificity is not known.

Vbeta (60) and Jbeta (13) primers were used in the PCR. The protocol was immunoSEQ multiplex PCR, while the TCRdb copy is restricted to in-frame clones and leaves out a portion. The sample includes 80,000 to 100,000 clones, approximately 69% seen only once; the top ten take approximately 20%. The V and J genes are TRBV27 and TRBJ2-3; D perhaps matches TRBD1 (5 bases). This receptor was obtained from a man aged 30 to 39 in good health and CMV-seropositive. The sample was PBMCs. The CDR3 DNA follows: TGTGCCAGCAGGGGTCGGACAATCCGCGCTGGAGATACGCAGTATTTT. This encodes CASRGRTIRAGDTQYF.